Listed below are T cell receptor beta chains from one sample, sequenced in a study of blood T cells in healthy people across ages. Using its own MiXCR run on the 5' RACE reads, TCRdb lists one record per CDR3 protein. The sample yields about 1.7 million distinct CDR3 sequences, roughly 28% seen once. The specimen sequenced was blood. The receptors were sampled from a woman younger than 45 in good health. Both conserved end residues are part of each CDR3. The order of the fields is D gene, clone size, J gene, V gene, CDR3 protein, CDR3 DNA. A D gene is named only where the DNA matches it firmly. Some rows have no size entry. The others give once, few or many, or a class for an expanded clone.

d_call: TRBD2
clone_size: few
j_call: TRBJ2-5
v_call: TRBV11-2
cdr3_aa: CASSSLAGGVETQYF
cdr3_nt: TGTGCCAGCAGCTCCCTAGCGGGCGGGGTCGAGACCCAGTACTTC

d_call: TRBD1
clone_size: .
j_call: TRBJ2-7
v_call: TRBV20-1
cdr3_aa: CSARLGTGGISYEQYF
cdr3_nt: TGCAGTGCTAGATTAGGGACAGGGGGGATCTCCTACGAGCAGTACTTC

d_call: TRBD1
clone_size: .
j_call: TRBJ2-7
v_call: TRBV20-1
cdr3_aa: CSATGTGGSYYEQYF
cdr3_nt: TGCAGTGCCACCGGGACAGGGGGTTCGTACTACGAGCAGTACTTC

d_call: TRBD2
clone_size: .
j_call: TRBJ2-6
v_call: TRBV12-3/TRBV12-4
cdr3_aa: CASSLLAGPVSGANVLTF
cdr3_nt: TGTGCCAGCAGTTTATTAGCGGGACCCGTCTCTGGGGCCAACGTCCTGACTTTC

d_call: .
clone_size: .
j_call: TRBJ2-7
v_call: TRBV9
cdr3_aa: CASSPPSTGQTYGQYF
cdr3_nt: TGTGCCAGCAGCCCCCCGTCCACGGGACAAACGTACGGGCAGTACTTC

d_call: TRBD2
clone_size: .
j_call: TRBJ2-3
v_call: TRBV27
cdr3_aa: CASSYPRTSGGPRPSTDTQYF
cdr3_nt: TGTGCCAGCAGTTACCCCCGGACTAGCGGGGGTCCAAGGCCAAGCACAGATACGCAGTATTTT

d_call: .
clone_size: many
j_call: TRBJ2-1
v_call: TRBV5-1
cdr3_aa: CASSFGLADQFF
cdr3_nt: TGCGCCAGCAGCTTCGGGCTAGCCGACCAGTTCTTC

d_call: .
clone_size: .
j_call: TRBJ2-1
v_call: TRBV7-2
cdr3_aa: CASSPSVLSSYEQFF
cdr3_nt: TGTGCCAGCAGCCCATCGGTTTTATCCTCCTACGAGCAGTTCTTC

d_call: .
clone_size: .
j_call: TRBJ2-3
v_call: TRBV24-1
cdr3_aa: CATGDSTGRGGGDTQYF
cdr3_nt: TGTGCCACCGGTGATTCGACAGGGCGGGGTGGAGGAGATACGCAGTATTTT

d_call: TRBD1
clone_size: .
j_call: TRBJ1-2
v_call: TRBV5-4
cdr3_aa: CASSLGQGDASYGYTF
cdr3_nt: TGTGCCAGCAGCTTGGGGCAGGGGGATGCTAGCTATGGCTACACCTTC

d_call: .
clone_size: .
j_call: TRBJ2-7
v_call: TRBV2
cdr3_aa: CASRPRGANEQYF
cdr3_nt: TGTGCCAGCAGACCCCGGGGGGCCAACGAGCAGTACTTC

d_call: TRBD2
clone_size: .
j_call: TRBJ2-3
v_call: TRBV7-2
cdr3_aa: CASSAGTSDSTDTQYF
cdr3_nt: TGTGCCAGCAGCGCCGGGACTAGCGATAGCACAGATACGCAGTATTTT

d_call: .
clone_size: .
j_call: TRBJ2-7
v_call: TRBV5-4
cdr3_aa: CASSPAPDNEFRTYNEQYF
cdr3_nt: TGTGCCAGCAGCCCCGCCCCGGACAACGAGTTTCGCACATACAATGAGCAGTACTTC

d_call: .
clone_size: .
j_call: TRBJ1-1
v_call: TRBV5-1
cdr3_aa: CASSLTGHDTEAFF
cdr3_nt: TGCGCCAGCAGCTTGACAGGGCACGACACTGAAGCTTTCTTT

d_call: .
clone_size: .
j_call: TRBJ1-1
v_call: TRBV5-1
cdr3_aa: CPSSRLGGNTEAFF
cdr3_nt: TGCCCCAGCTCTCGATTGGGGGGGAACACTGAAGCTTTCTTT

d_call: TRBD2
clone_size: many
j_call: TRBJ2-7
v_call: TRBV5-6
cdr3_aa: CASSLVSGGLEQYF
cdr3_nt: TGTGCCAGCAGCTTGGTCTCGGGGGGGCTTGAGCAGTACTTC

d_call: .
clone_size: .
j_call: TRBJ1-6
v_call: TRBV3-1
cdr3_aa: CASSQTAQNSPLHF
cdr3_nt: TGTGCCAGCAGCCAAACAGCGCAAAATTCACCCCTCCACTTT

d_call: TRBD2
clone_size: few
j_call: TRBJ2-1
v_call: TRBV20-1
cdr3_aa: CSARGERGAILNNEQFF
cdr3_nt: TGCAGTGCTAGAGGGGAGCGGGGGGCCATCCTAAACAATGAGCAGTTCTTC

d_call: .
clone_size: .
j_call: TRBJ2-4
v_call: TRBV27
cdr3_aa: CAGEGIQYF
cdr3_nt: TGTGCCGGTGAGGGTATTCAGTACTTC

d_call: .
clone_size: few
j_call: TRBJ2-3
v_call: TRBV7-2
cdr3_aa: CASSLEGNTQYF
cdr3_nt: TGTGCCAGCAGCTTAGAAGGAAATACGCAGTATTTT

d_call: TRBD2
clone_size: few
j_call: TRBJ2-1
v_call: TRBV5-1
cdr3_aa: CASSLRVAGHNEQFF
cdr3_nt: TGCGCCAGCAGCCTTCGGGTAGCGGGGCACAATGAGCAGTTCTTC

d_call: TRBD2
clone_size: .
j_call: TRBJ2-1
v_call: TRBV20-1
cdr3_aa: CSARDVGLADEQFF
cdr3_nt: TGCAGTGCTAGAGATGTGGGACTAGCGGATGAGCAGTTCTTC

d_call: .
clone_size: few
j_call: TRBJ1-2
v_call: TRBV6-4
cdr3_aa: CASSESDTSYGYTF
cdr3_nt: TGTGCCAGCAGTGAGAGTGACACTTCCTATGGCTACACCTTC

d_call: .
clone_size: many
j_call: TRBJ2-5
v_call: TRBV18
cdr3_aa: CASSELQETQYF
cdr3_nt: TGTGCCAGCTCGGAACTACAAGAGACCCAGTACTTC